These 18 T cell receptor beta chains share one sample of origin, sequenced in a study of circulating CD8 cells and anti-PD-1 response in melanoma. Using approximately 16 ng of total RNA, TCR libraries were made with the QIAseq Immune Repertoire TCR panel. Each CDR3 protein gets one entry after TCRdb re-called the reads with MiXCR. The sample contains about 780 distinct CDR3 sequences, about 12% of which appear only once. From live CD3+CD8+TCRalphabeta+ cells, four PD-1 and/or TIGIT subsets were sorted. The material sequenced was CD8+ T cells from PBMCs, taken at baseline or after one month of anti-PD-1 therapy (not recorded which). The origin of the receptors is a human donor with melanoma.

Remarks on this clonotype: Since a much larger clone is just one base distant, this may be a read error. The chain has TRBV12-5 and TRBJ2-7, with 8 bases fitting TRBD2. Germline CDR1 LGHNT, CDR2 FRNRAP. Unmatched junction bases numbered 7, after V lost 3 bases and J lost 3 bases. CDR3 length: 15 residues. Here the CDR3 DNA reads TGTGCTAGTGGTTTTCCCGGGGGGGCCTACTACGAGCAGTACTTC. Translating it yields CASGFPGGAYYEQYF.

This clonotype is categorized as medium-sized. The chain is built from TRBV20-1 and TRBJ2-7, with 7 positions matching TRBD1. V lost 0 bases to trimming and J lost 4 bases; unmatched junction nucleotides: 18. The CDR3 spans 18 residues. CDR1 is DFQATT, CDR2 SNEGSKA, per germline (reference sequence). The CDR3, as DNA: TGCAGTGCTAGAGACCCCTCTGGCAGGGGGTACATGATGTACGAGCAGTACTTC. Protein product: CSARDPSGRGYMMYEQYF.

The gene calls are TRBV27 and TRBJ2-3; D uncertain. The germline gives CDR1 MNHEY, CDR2 SMNVEV (reference sequence). V gave up 8 bases and J gave up 0 bases, with 15 bases separating them. This CDR3 is 15 amino acids long. The CDR3 spells CASGTTPPSTDTQYF. The DNA for the CDR3 is TGTGCCAGCGGTACGACCCCCCCCAGCACAGATACGCAGTATTTT.

This clonotype is medium-sized (0.01 to 0.1%) in the sample. The rearrangement uses TRBV2 and TRBJ2-7; D is ambiguous. The germline V gene encodes CDR1 SNHLY and CDR2 FYNNEI. Trimming cost V 8 bases and J 7 bases, with 15 bases left between them. CDR3 length: 12 residues. The CDR3 here is CASWGGRREQYF. The DNA of the CDR3 is TGTGCCAGCTGGGGTGGCAGGCGGGAGCAGTACTTC.

The chain carries TRBV19 and TRBJ1-2, with D maybe TRBD1 (5 bases). The V end lost 1 base, the J end lost 8 bases, and 8 bases lay between the germline ends. CDR3 size: 12 residues. Germline V CDR1 and CDR2: LNHDA, SQIVND (reference sequence). In DNA, the CDR3 is TGTGCCAGTAGTATAGGACAGTGGGGCTACACCTTC. Protein product: CASSIGQWGYTF.

By share of the sample, this clonotype is medium-sized. The gene calls are TRBV19 and TRBJ1-1; no definite D call. The V end was cut by 7 bases, the J end by 5 bases, with 11 bases between. The CDR3 sequence is 12 residues long. The V gene's germline CDR1 is LNHDA and CDR2 SQIVND (reference sequence). CDR3 residues: CASKVGGTEAFF. The CDR3 DNA reads TGTGCCAGTAAAGTAGGTGGGACTGAAGCTTTCTTT.

Notes on this clonotype: A much larger clone differs from this one at a single base, so this may be a read error. The conserved final phenylalanine or tryptophan is absent from the CDR3, which likely points to a read error. The CDR3 protein is CASSGDRDRHSYEQYL. The CDR3 DNA sequence: TGTGCCAGCAGTGGGGACCGGGACAGGCATTCCTACGAGCAGTACCTC. This chain joins TRBV12-3 or TRBV12-4 and TRBJ2-7, with 8 bases aligning to TRBD1. Trimming removed 5 bases from V and 1 base from J; junction bases left unmatched: 10. The CDR3 has 16 amino acids.

With respect to this clonotype: A much larger clone differs by one base, so this may be a read error. This chain joins TRBV27 and TRBJ2-3; D gene unclear. Germline CDR1 MNHEY, CDR2 SMNVEV (reference sequence). V was pared by 5 bases and J by 5 bases, with 11 bases between. The CDR3 is 13 residues long. CDR3 sequence reads: CASSDDFIDTQYF. CDR3 in DNA: TGTGCCAGCAGTGATGACTTCATAGATACGCAGTATTTT.

Comment on this clonotype: A much larger clone is a single base away; this may be a read error. Since the CDR3 does not end with the conserved phenylalanine or tryptophan, this likely comes from a read error. The chain employs TRBV28 and TRBJ2-7, with D hard to call. V lost 3 bases, J lost 3 bases, and 3 bases lay in between. Germline V gives CDR1 MDHEN, CDR2 SYDVKM. This CDR3 comprises 11 residues. In DNA, the CDR3 is TGTGCCAGCAGTTTCAGCTACGAGCAGTACTCC. Its protein is CASSFSYEQYS.

For this clonotype: A much larger clone lies one base from this, so it may be a read error. The chain uses TRBV14 and TRBJ1-2; the D is unclear. Trimming took 5 bases from V and 4 from J, leaving 23 bases between them. This CDR3 contains 17 residues. Per the germline V gene, CDR1 is SGHDN and CDR2 is FVKESK. CDR3 sequence: CASSEAELLKRLYGYTF. The CDR3 nucleotides read TGTGCCAGCAGCGAAGCAGAGTTATTGAAAAGACTCTATGGCTACACCTTC.

About this clonotype itself: Given a much more abundant clone one base away, this may be a read error. V gene TRBV5-4 combines with J gene TRBJ2-5, with D perhaps matching TRBD1 (6 bases). The CDR3 totals 14 residues. The germline V gene has CDR1 SGHNT and CDR2 YYREEE (reference sequence). V lost 9 bases and J lost 0, with 15 bases in between. The CDR3 sequence is CANRAWGYQETQYF. The CDR3 coding sequence is TGTGCCAACAGGGCGTGGGGGTACCAAGAGACCCAGTACTTC. Drawing the rest from reference TRBV5-4 and TRBJ2-5, the complete variable domain is ETGVTQSPTHLIKTRGQQVTLRCSSQSGHNTVSWYQQALGQGPQFIFQYYREEENGRGNFPPRFSGLQFPNYSSELNVNALELDDSALYLCANRAWGYQETQYFGPGTRLLVL.

This clonotype showed up just a few times. V usage is TRBV20-1 and J usage is TRBJ2-3; 7 bases align to TRBD2. Germline V CDR1 and CDR2: DFQATT, SNEGSKA (reference sequence). There are 15 residues in the CDR3. V lost 1 base to trimming and J lost 2 bases; unmatched junction nucleotides: 6. The CDR3 coding sequence is TGCAGTGCTAGAGGGCCGCTAGCGGACACAGATACGCAGTATTTT. It yields the protein CSARGPLADTDTQYF.

In its sample, this clonotype is medium-sized. V usage is TRBV27 and J usage is TRBJ1-5, with a possible D match to TRBD1 (5 bases). Germline V gene data show CDR1 as MNHEY and CDR2 as SMNVEV (reference sequence). Trimming left V 5 bases short and J 4 bases short, with 15 bases between. This CDR3 contains 15 residues. The CDR3 sequence is CASSPISGGNQPQHF. The CDR3 region has the DNA TGTGCCAGCAGTCCGATTAGTGGGGGGAATCAGCCCCAGCATTTT.

A remark on this clonotype: A read error may produce the germline difference seen at one junction end. This chain uses TRBV19 with TRBJ1-1, with no clear D. The germline V gene has CDR1 LNHDA and CDR2 SQIVND (reference sequence). The CDR3 covers 12 residues. CDR3 residues: CASSIGRTEAFF. The CDR3 DNA sequence: TGTGCCAGTAGTATAGGGAGGACTGAAGCTTTCTTC.

This clonotype counts as medium-sized. CDR3 loop: CASSVWGALGDEQFF. CDR3 sequence (DNA): TGTGCCAGCAGCGTATGGGGGGCCCTTGGGGATGAGCAGTTCTTC. The chain is built from TRBV9 and TRBJ2-1; possibly TRBD1 or TRBD2 for D (6 bases each). This CDR3 comprises 15 residues. Germline loops: CDR1 SGDLS, CDR2 YYNGEE. V was clipped by 1 base and J by 8 bases, with 16 bases between them.

This clonotype was detected only once. A much larger clone lies one base from this, so it may be a read error. The rearrangement links TRBV29-1 to TRBJ2-7; maybe TRBD2 (6 bases). CDR1 SQVTM and CDR2 ANQGSEA come from the germline V gene. The CDR3 runs to 13 residues. CDR3 loop: CSAEDHRRGEQYF. The DNA of the CDR3 is TGCAGCGCTGAAGATCATCGGAGGGGCGAGCAGTACTTC.

V gene TRBV20-1 combines with J gene TRBJ2-1; D is uncertain. With 5 bases removed from V and 0 bases from J, the gap between germline ends came to 14 bases. Germline CDR1 is DFQATT and CDR2 is SNEGSKA (reference sequence). CDR3 length equals 15 residues. The CDR3 reads CSAASWVVSYNEQFF. CDR3 nucleotides: TGCAGTGCTGCTTCTTGGGTAGTCTCCTACAATGAGCAGTTCTTC.

Turning to this clonotype: This may stem from a read error, because a much larger clone lies one nucleotide away. This chain connects TRBV4-3 to TRBJ2-3; no clear D gene. The J call is uncertain, as TRBJ1-5 better fits the DNA end. The CDR3 is 13 amino acids. In germline, CDR1 is LGHNA, CDR2 YSLEER. Here the CDR3 reads CASSQGSRDTQHF. CDR3 nucleotides: TGCGCCAGCAGCCAAGGGTCAAGAGATACGCAGCATTTT.